Listed below are T cell receptor beta chains from one sample, sequenced in a study of T-cell memory formation after mild COVID-19. MiXCR, applied by TCRdb to the 5' RACE reads, yields one record per CDR3 protein. The data contain around 250,000 distinct CDR3 sequences, around 16% of them singletons. The sequenced material came from PBMCs or a T cell subset sorted from them (not recorded which). The receptors were sampled from a man aged 18 to 29 who had mild COVID-19 (a few samples of this study predate the infection). Cell type and time point are not known. The conserved cysteine and the conserved F or W are not part of the CDR3 here. Fields, in order: J gene, clone size, D gene, V gene, CDR3 protein. The D gene is left open where the match is weak. Clone sizes are given selectively: once, few, many, or a class where the clone is expanded.

>TRBJ2-1|NA|TRBD2|TRBV29-1
SVLSTSGGNYNEQF
>TRBJ2-1|few|TRBD2|TRBV11-2
ASSYSSGAINEQF
>TRBJ2-3|NA|TRBD2|TRBV7-6
ASSLGTSGAQTDTQY
>TRBJ2-5|many|TRBD2|TRBV3-1
ASSQGEGLADETQY
>TRBJ2-7|few|NA|TRBV20-1
SARRDSDSYEQY
>TRBJ1-6|few|NA|TRBV6-5
ASSYANRRGSPLH
>TRBJ2-2|NA|TRBD2|TRBV15
ATSRDWIAGGTGELF
>TRBJ2-7|NA|NA|TRBV4-3
ASSPGRLYEQY
>TRBJ1-5|many|NA|TRBV21-1
ASSNHRVPQNNQPQH
>TRBJ1-1|NA|TRBD1|TRBV7-2
ASSLERTGTGTEAF
>TRBJ1-6|NA|NA|TRBV7-3
ASSVRRDSPLH
>TRBJ1-1|NA|NA|TRBV5-1
ASRWGAAAEAF
>TRBJ2-7|few|NA|TRBV12-3/TRBV12-4
ASSRESRKQY
>TRBJ1-2|NA|NA|TRBV5-1
ASSVTWDGNYGYT
>TRBJ2-2|NA|NA|TRBV28
ASRPGHGELF
>TRBJ1-2|NA|NA|TRBV12-3/TRBV12-4
ASSPGPAGGYT
>TRBJ1-1|NA|NA|TRBV5-1
ASSFTEGTEAF
>TRBJ2-7|NA|TRBD2|TRBV6-5
ASSYSIMSGGAYEQY
>TRBJ1-2|few|NA|TRBV6-5
ASTNRDFYGYT
>TRBJ2-3|NA|NA|TRBV5-6
ASRLGGQPDTQY
>TRBJ2-3|few|NA|TRBV7-9
ASSLVTRSTDTQY
>TRBJ1-1|few|NA|TRBV4-2
ASSQSETNTEAF
>TRBJ2-3|NA|NA|TRBV3-1
ASSHLTDTQY
>TRBJ1-2|NA|TRBD1|TRBV12-3/TRBV12-4
ASSPGTGFDYGYT
>TRBJ2-5|NA|NA|TRBV7-6
ASIGGIRGETQY